The next 24 T cell receptor beta chains were all read from a single sample in a study of lymphopenia after photon versus proton radiotherapy. Clones were sequenced by immunoSEQ multiplex PCR, and TCRdb holds only the in-frame ones, with some missing. The repertoire consists of approximately 80,000 clones, with around 83% occurring once and the leading ten covering over 1.1%. Sequencing used peripheral blood, obtained from a patient treated with proton-based radiotherapy. The origin of the receptors is a man aged 60 to 75 with pancreatic cancer.

This clone was seen only once. The CDR3 DNA reads as TGTGCCACCCTCGGGAGGACCCAGTACTTC. As protein: CATLGRTQYF. The J gene is TRBJ2-5, the V gene TRBV28, with D possibly TRBD2 on 6 matching bases. Per germline, CDR1 MDHEN and CDR2 SYDVKM. The CDR3 consists of 10 residues. Trimming left V 10 bases short and J 7 bases short, with 10 bases between.

This chain links TRBV7-9 with TRBJ2-3, with 11 bases identical to TRBD2. The length of the CDR3 is 17 residues. The germline CDR1 and CDR2 sequences are SEHNR and FQNEAQ (reference sequence). V dropped 5 bases and J dropped 2; count of bases not matched to a gene: 9. The CDR3 region is CASSGGLAGLITDTQYF. CDR3 nucleotide sequence: TGTGCCAGCAGCGGCGGACTAGCGGGCCTAATCACAGATACGCAGTATTTT.

In its sample, this clone was seen a few times. The chain employs TRBV9 and TRBJ1-3, with D perhaps TRBD1 (6 bases). This CDR3 has 15 residues. Trimming left V 1 base short and J 1 base short, with 9 bases between. The germline gives CDR1 SGDLS, CDR2 YYNGEE. The CDR3, as DNA: TGTGCCAGCAGCGTACAGGGGATATCTGGAAACACCATATATTTT. It codes for CASSVQGISGNTIYF.

The genes are TRBV28 and TRBJ2-1; 7 bases are shared with TRBD1. CDR3 length: 14 amino acids. V lost 7 bases, J lost 4 bases, and 7 bases stayed unmatched. The germline V gene encodes CDR1 MDHEN and CDR2 SYDVKM. The CDR3 nucleotides are TGTGCCAGCACACGACAGGGTATTTACAATGAGCAGTTCTTC. The encoded protein is CASTRQGIYNEQFF.

The chain uses TRBV6-4 and TRBJ1-1; TRBD1 might be the D (6 bases). V shed 4 bases and J shed 1 base, with 16 bases lying between them. Germline-derived CDR1 and CDR2 are MRHNA and SNTAGT. The CDR3 is made up of 16 amino acids. CDR3 DNA sequence: TGTGCCAGCAGTGCTGGACAGAGTCCGGGGAACACTGAAGCTTTCTTT. Translation: CASSAGQSPGNTEAFF.

This clone was observed once. The chain links TRBV2 to TRBJ2-1, with 9 bases matching TRBD2. Germline-derived CDR1 and CDR2 are SNHLY and FYNNEI. This CDR3 contains 16 residues. Trimming cost V 6 bases and J 9 bases; bases outside gene matches: 15. The CDR3 DNA reads as TGTGCCAGCAGCCCAGAGGCTAGCGGGGCTGCGGGTGAGCAGTTCTTC. Translated: CASSPEASGAAGEQFF.

The rearrangement joins TRBV28 to TRBJ2-3, with TRBD2 identical over 14 bases. The CDR3 runs 15 residues. J lost 4 bases, V lost 6 bases, and 3 bases had no gene match. Per germline, CDR1 MDHEN and CDR2 SYDVKM. CDR3 residues: CASSGTSGSSDTQYF. Written as DNA, the CDR3 is TGTGCCAGCAGCGGGACTAGCGGGAGCTCAGATACGCAGTATTTT.

J is TRBJ1-2 and V is TRBV5-1, with 7 bases aligning to TRBD1. V shed 4 bases and J 4 bases; nucleotides not matched to a gene: 16. CDR3 size: 17 residues. Germline V CDR1 and CDR2: SGHRS, YFSETQ. In nucleotides, the CDR3 is TGCGCCAGCAGCCTTAGGACCGGACAGGCTTCGGGCTATGGCTACACCTTC. This translates into CASSLRTGQASGYGYTF.

V usage is TRBV27 and J usage is TRBJ2-7; tentatively, D is TRBD1 (5 bases). The CDR3 totals 14 residues. V gave up 5 bases and J gave up 2 bases, with 13 bases separating them. Germline V CDR1 and CDR2: MNHEY, SMNVEV (reference sequence). CDR3 amino acids: CASSLRPRAYEQYF. CDR3 DNA sequence: TGTGCCAGCAGTCTAAGACCCAGGGCCTACGAGCAGTACTTC.

The chain combines TRBV2 with TRBJ2-1; D ambiguous. CDR3 size: 15 residues. Germline CDR1 reads SNHLY; CDR2 reads FYNNEI. Deletions cut 4 bases from V and 1 base from J, with 11 bases between. The CDR3 sequence is CASSVRLTSYNEQFF. CDR3 sequence (DNA): TGTGCCAGCAGTGTACGGCTGACATCCTACAATGAGCAGTTCTTC.

The chain combines TRBV7-8 with TRBJ2-7; 7 bases agree with TRBD2. This CDR3 spans 14 amino acids. Germline V gene sequence: CDR1 SGHVS, CDR2 FQNEAQ. V was clipped by 5 bases and J by 7 bases; unmatched bases: 11. The CDR3 nucleotides read TGTGCCAGCAGCACGTGGGGGGGGGTGGGAGAGCAGTACTTC. This gives the protein CASSTWGGVGEQYF.

V is TRBV6-5 and J is TRBJ1-5; D is undetermined. V was cut by 4 bases and J by 7 bases, with 8 bases left in between. The CDR3 is 12 amino acids. The germline V gene has CDR1 MNHEY and CDR2 SVGAGI. CDR3 protein: CASSFLGQPQHF. The CDR3 DNA reads TGTGCCAGCAGTTTCCTAGGGCAGCCCCAGCATTTT.

The chain has TRBV29-1 and TRBJ2-3, with D tentatively TRBD1 or TRBD2 (7 bases each). Trimming removed 5 bases at V and 4 bases at J, with 22 bases between. Looked up from germline, CDR1 is SQVTM and CDR2 is ANQGSEA. This CDR3 has 16 amino acids. In nucleotides, the CDR3 is TGCAGCGTTTTCCAGCGGGATCAAGGGGGCCCAGATACGCAGTATTTT. It yields the protein CSVFQRDQGGPDTQYF.

The rearrangement uses TRBV28 and TRBJ2-3, with 8 bases lining up with TRBD2. V lost 5 bases and J lost 5; bases outside the gene matches: 9. This CDR3 has 15 residues. Germline assignment: CDR1 MDHEN and CDR2 SYDVKM. CDR3 nucleotide sequence: TGTGCCAGCAGTCTCGTGGGACTAGTTAGAGATACGCAGTATTTT. Residues: CASSLVGLVRDTQYF.

This chain links TRBV29-1 with TRBJ1-2; D unclear. This CDR3 spans 15 amino acids. Germline CDR1 and CDR2: SQVTM and ANQGSEA. The ends were cut back, 7 bases at V and 0 bases at J, with 18 bases in the middle. Here the CDR3 reads CSALPEVAPNYGYTF. CDR3 bases: TGCAGCGCCCTGCCTGAGGTCGCCCCTAACTATGGCTACACCTTC.

The sample holds one count of this clone. The chain links TRBV28 to TRBJ2-7; D is unresolved. V lost 8 bases, J lost 2 bases, and 19 bases lay in between. The CDR3 has 15 amino acids. Per the germline V gene, CDR1 is MDHEN and CDR2 is SYDVKM. CDR3 DNA: TGTGCCAGCCGAAGTCCCTGGTCAAGAACCTACGAGCAGTACTTC. Translating it yields CASRSPWSRTYEQYF.

The genes are TRBV4-1 and TRBJ2-7; D is possibly TRBD2 (5 bases). Between the trimmed V and J ends, which lost 9 bases and 1 base, there was a span of 16 bases. Germline lookup yields CDR1 MGHRA and CDR2 YSYEKL. The CDR3 runs 14 residues. The CDR3 bases are TGCGCCAGTGGGCCGAGTGAGGGTTCCTACGAGCAGTACTTC. Protein product: CASGPSEGSYEQYF.

This CDR3 reads CASSSPGLASGELFF. CDR3 DNA sequence: TGTGCCAGCAGCTCACCGGGACTAGCCAGCGGGGAGCTGTTTTTT. J is TRBJ2-2 and V is TRBV7-6, with 9 bases that match TRBD2. The CDR3 covers 15 residues. The V gene end was trimmed by 4 bases and the J gene end by 7 bases; junction bases not matched to a gene: 7. Germline loops: CDR1 SGHVS, CDR2 FNYEAQ.

The gene calls are TRBV5-1 and TRBJ2-1, with 8 positions matching TRBD1. V dropped 2 bases and J dropped 8; count of bases not matched to a gene: 9. The length of the CDR3 is 15 residues. The germline V gene has CDR1 SGHRS and CDR2 YFSETQ. CDR3 loop: CASSFTGGQSHEQFF. The DNA of the CDR3 is TGCGCCAGCAGCTTTACAGGGGGTCAATCCCATGAGCAGTTCTTC.

This rearrangement joins TRBV5-1 to TRBJ1-1, with TRBD1 matching 7 bases. V shed 0 bases, J shed 0 bases, and the junction held 5 bases outside the gene matches. Looked up from germline, CDR1 is SGHRS and CDR2 is YFSETQ. The CDR3 is made up of 16 amino acids. The CDR3 DNA reads TGCGCCAGCAGCTTGGCTCCGGGACAGTTGAACACTGAAGCTTTCTTT. This translates into CASSLAPGQLNTEAFF. The variable domain in full, completed from reference TRBV5-1 and TRBJ1-1, reads KAGVTQTPRYLIKTRGQQVTLSCSPISGHRSVSWYQQTPGQGLQFLFEYFSETQRNKGNFPGRFSGRQFSNSRSEMNVSTLELGDSALYLCASSLAPGQLNTEAFFGQGTRLTVV.

The V and J genes are TRBV15 and TRBJ2-5; 9 bases are shared with TRBD1. Losses at the gene ends were 7 bases for V and 4 bases for J; bases not matched to a gene: 10. The CDR3 has 15 residues. In germline, CDR1 is LNHNV, CDR2 YYDKDF (reference sequence). This CDR3 is CATIPGTGRAETQYF. CDR3 sequence (DNA): TGTGCCACCATACCCGGGACAGGGAGGGCAGAGACCCAGTACTTC.

The chain joins TRBV14 to TRBJ2-1; D uncertain. Trimming shortened V by 0 bases and J by 0 bases, and 9 bases separated the two germline ends. The CDR3 length is 16 residues. Germline V gene lookup returns CDR1 SGHDN and CDR2 FVKESK. This chain's CDR3 is CASSQEKWSSYNEQFF. DNA for the CDR3: TGTGCCAGCAGCCAAGAGAAATGGAGCTCCTACAATGAGCAGTTCTTC.

The V and J genes are TRBV11-2 and TRBJ2-4; 8 bases align to TRBD1. The V gene's germline CDR1 is SGHAT and CDR2 FQNNGV. The CDR3 is 19 amino acids. V lost 5 bases to trimming and J lost 1 base; unmatched junction nucleotides: 16. For the CDR3, the DNA is TGTGCCAGCAGCCCCGGGACAGGAATCCCTCTTAGGGCCAAAAACATTCAGTACTTC. Its protein product is CASSPGTGIPLRAKNIQYF. The complete variable domain, with remaining parts taken from reference TRBV11-2 and TRBJ2-4, reads EAGVAQSPRYKIIEKRQSVAFWCNPISGHATLYWYQQILGQGPKLLIQFQNNGVVDDSQLPKDRFSAERLKGVDSTLKIQPAKLEDSAVYLCASSPGTGIPLRAKNIQYFGAGTRLSVL.

The chain couples TRBV11-2 to TRBJ2-1, with 7 nucleotides matching TRBD1. The CDR3 contains 15 residues. V shed 2 bases and J 6 bases; nucleotides not matched to a gene: 7. The germline V gene encodes CDR1 SGHAT and CDR2 FQNNGV. The CDR3 loop is CASSLSRTGANEQFF. The CDR3 coding sequence is TGTGCCAGCAGCTTATCCCGGACAGGAGCCAATGAGCAGTTCTTC.